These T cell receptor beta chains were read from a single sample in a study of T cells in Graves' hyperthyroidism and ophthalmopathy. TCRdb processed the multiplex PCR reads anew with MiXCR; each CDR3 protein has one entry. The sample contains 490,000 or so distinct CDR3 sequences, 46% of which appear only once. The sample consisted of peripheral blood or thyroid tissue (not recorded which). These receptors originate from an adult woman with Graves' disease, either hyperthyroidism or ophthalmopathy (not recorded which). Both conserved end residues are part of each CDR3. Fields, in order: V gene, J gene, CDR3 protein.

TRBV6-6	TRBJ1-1	CASSSGTGEAFF
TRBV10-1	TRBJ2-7	CASSEQTGSYEQYF
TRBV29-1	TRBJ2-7	CSVSDRNVYEQYF
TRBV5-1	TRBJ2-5	CASSLAPGKQETQYF
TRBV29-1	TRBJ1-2	CSVEGQVGGYTF
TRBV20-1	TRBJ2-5	CSARDDAAGDRETQYF
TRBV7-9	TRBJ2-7	CASSLGLQGGDYEQYF
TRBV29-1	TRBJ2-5	CSGRQALTQYF
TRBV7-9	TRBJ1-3	CASSLGRSASGNTIYF
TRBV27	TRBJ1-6	CASSLTGNNSPLHF
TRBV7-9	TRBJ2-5	CASTHRASQETQYF
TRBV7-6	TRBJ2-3	CASSPRRADTQYF
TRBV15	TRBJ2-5	CATSRPSGLAGAGAQYF
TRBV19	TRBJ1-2	CASSNRPVISGYTF
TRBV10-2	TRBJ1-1	CASKEGDTEAFF
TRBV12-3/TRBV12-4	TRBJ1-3	CASSKATGAGNTIYF
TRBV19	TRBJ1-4	CASSKNSATNEKLFF
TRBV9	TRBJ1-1	CASSAGGGDATEAFF
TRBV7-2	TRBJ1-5	CASSQMTGARPQHF
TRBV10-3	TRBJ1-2	CAISAQGNGYTF
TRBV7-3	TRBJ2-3	CASSRGTSGNTDTQYF
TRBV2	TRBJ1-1	CASSNLEASEAFF
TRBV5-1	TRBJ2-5	CASSLEGLLQETQYF
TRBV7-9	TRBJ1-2	CASSPQGYGYTF
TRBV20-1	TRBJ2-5	CSADSGRPQETQYF
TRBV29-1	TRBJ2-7	CSVEGGGQGTYEQYF
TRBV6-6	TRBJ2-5	CASGPRETQYF
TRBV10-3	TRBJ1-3	CAISERQGSEGNTIYF
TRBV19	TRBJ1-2	CASSTRYYLTSNYGYTF
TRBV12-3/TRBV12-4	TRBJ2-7	CASSFGGISYEQYF
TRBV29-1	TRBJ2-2	CSGGTGGTGELFF
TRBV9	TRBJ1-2	CASSAGQGADGYGYTF
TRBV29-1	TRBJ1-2	CSVELQASGLGGHYGYTF
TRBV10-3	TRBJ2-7	CAISEFGSSYEQYF
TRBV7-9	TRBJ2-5	CATTYGAEQETQYF
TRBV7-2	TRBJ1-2	CASSPGTASHGYTF
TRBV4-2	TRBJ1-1	CASSQDPGQGNTEAFF
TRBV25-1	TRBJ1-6	CASSSPLETYNSPLHF
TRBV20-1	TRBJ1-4	CSARSHNEKLFF
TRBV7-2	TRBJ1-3	CASSSGPRGNTIYF
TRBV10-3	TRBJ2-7	CAISLGGGQGNEQYF
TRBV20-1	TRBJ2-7	CSAGWGLFYEQYF
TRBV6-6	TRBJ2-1	CASSYGLFYNEQFF
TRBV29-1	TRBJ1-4	CSVEGGRREKLFF
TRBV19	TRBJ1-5	CASRDTGVGNQPQHF
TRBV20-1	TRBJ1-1	CSDLPGGEVNTEAFF
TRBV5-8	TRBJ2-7	CASSRYRDVSYEQYF
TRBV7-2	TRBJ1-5	CASSLFERNNQPQHF
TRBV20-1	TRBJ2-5	CSAATGASQETQYF
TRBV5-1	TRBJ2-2	CASSPLSTRDPNTGELFF